Each of the 7 T cell receptor beta chains below was sequenced from the same sample in a study of response to subunit inactivated influenza vaccine. From the RT-PCR reads, TCRdb called clonotypes with MiXCR, one entry per CDR3 protein. The repertoire has about 570,000 distinct CDR3 sequences, 11% of them found once; the top ten carry 9.5% to 12%. This sample also belongs to another study, concerning T cells expressing NK-cell markers. That report adds: Scientists made TCR beta cDNA using 5'RACE template switching with UMIs.

Sample: PBMCs from blood, taken on the day of vaccination. All receptors come from a man in his fifties who received an inactivated influenza vaccine.

V gene TRBV20-1 combines with J gene TRBJ1-5, with 10 positions matching TRBD1. J lost 2 bases, V lost 2 bases, and 6 bases had no gene match. CDR3 size: 16 residues. The germline V gene has CDR1 DFQATT and CDR2 SNEGSKA (reference sequence). CDR3: CSARNPGTGGNQPQHF. The CDR3 bases are TGCAGTGCTAGAAACCCCGGGACAGGGGGCAATCAGCCCCAGCATTTT.

CDR3 in DNA: TGCAGCGTTGGACTCTTGGGGGAAGAGACCCAGTACTTC. Protein: CSVGLLGEETQYF. The rearrangement links TRBV29-1 to TRBJ2-5; D tentatively fits TRBD1 or TRBD2 (5 bases each). This CDR3 comprises 13 residues. With 4 bases removed from V and 3 bases from J, the gap between germline ends came to 12 bases. Germline V CDR1 and CDR2: SQVTM, ANQGSEA. Combining the CDR3 with reference TRBV29-1 and TRBJ2-5 gives the whole variable domain SAVISQKPSRDICQRGTSLTIQCQVDSQVTMMFWYRQQPGQSLTLIATANQGSEATYESGFVIDKFPISRPNLTFSTLTVSNMSPEDSSIYLCSVGLLGEETQYFGPGTRLLVL.

This clonotype has only a few counts. This chain uses TRBV28 with TRBJ1-2; TRBD1 is a possible D gene (5 bases). This CDR3 region has 15 residues. With 6 bases removed from V and 4 bases from J, the gap between germline ends came to 18 bases. Germline V gives CDR1 MDHEN, CDR2 SYDVKM. This CDR3 is CASRPTQGRSYGYTF. CDR3 sequence (DNA): TGTGCCAGCAGACCTACCCAGGGACGATCCTATGGCTACACCTTC.

The gene calls are TRBV4-3 and TRBJ2-5; the D gene is possibly TRBD2 (6 bases). V was clipped by 2 bases and J by 5 bases, with 12 bases between them. This CDR3 is built from 14 residues. Germline loops: CDR1 LGHNA, CDR2 YSLEER. The CDR3 bases are TGCGCCAGCAGCCAACGACTAGGTCCGGAGACCCAGTACTTC. Protein sequence: CASSQRLGPETQYF.

This clonotype occurred a few times. The chain couples TRBV4-3 to TRBJ2-1, with 12 bases identical to TRBD2. Germline V gene sequence: CDR1 LGHNA, CDR2 YSLEER. The trim removed 0 bases at V and 10 bases at J, leaving 4 bases unmatched. The CDR3 extends over 15 amino acids. The CDR3 spells CASSQDAGLAGEQFF. The CDR3 DNA reads as TGCGCCAGCAGCCAAGATGCCGGACTAGCGGGAGAGCAGTTCTTC.

This chain uses TRBV14 with TRBJ2-1; D perhaps matches TRBD1 (5 bases). Trimming pared 3 bases from V and 8 bases from J, leaving 11 bases between. The CDR3 length is 13 residues. Germline V gene data show CDR1 as SGHDN and CDR2 as FVKESK. CDR3 amino acids: CASSQGPWDEQFF. In DNA form, the CDR3 reads TGTGCCAGCAGCCAGGGGCCATGGGATGAGCAGTTCTTC.

The chain couples TRBV15 to TRBJ1-1; D is unresolved. The CDR3 has 13 amino acids. CDR1 LNHNV and CDR2 YYDKDF come from the germline V gene (reference sequence). Trimming removed 9 bases from V and 0 bases from J, with 11 bases in between. This CDR3 reads CATREGMNTEAFF. CDR3 in DNA: TGTGCCACGAGGGAGGGAATGAACACTGAAGCTTTCTTT.